What follows are 6 T cell receptor beta chains derived from one specimen sequenced in a study of CD8 T cells in ankylosing spondylitis. One entry per CDR3 protein results from TCRdb running MiXCR on the 5' RACE reads. Here the sample spans around 220,000 distinct CDR3 sequences, about 10% being singletons. Sequenced input: blood, either unsorted or a sorted T cell fraction (not recorded which). The receptors derive from a male donor with ankylosing spondylitis or in good health (not recorded which).

This clonotype was counted ten times or more. The rearrangement uses TRBV5-1 and TRBJ1-1; possible D gene TRBD1, 5 bases. Trimming shortened V by 0 bases and J by 2 bases, and 11 bases separated the two germline ends. Germline CDR1 is SGHRS and CDR2 is YFSETQ. The CDR3 extends over 15 amino acids. CDR3 amino acids: CASSLVGAANTEAFF. The CDR3 nucleotides read TGCGCCAGCAGCTTGGTCGGGGCGGCAAACACTGAAGCTTTCTTT. Full variable domain (outside the CDR3, taken from reference TRBV5-1 and TRBJ1-1): KAGVTQTPRYLIKTRGQQVTLSCSPISGHRSVSWYQQTPGQGLQFLFEYFSETQRNKGNFPGRFSGRQFSNSRSEMNVSTLELGDSALYLCASSLVGAANTEAFFGQGTRLTVV.

This clonotype was counted ten times or more. The chain is built from TRBV7-9 and TRBJ2-1; 10 bases are shared with TRBD1. With V trimmed by 5 bases and J by 8 bases, 9 bases remained unmatched. The CDR3 length is 15 residues. Germline V gene data show CDR1 as SEHNR and CDR2 as FQNEAQ (reference sequence). The CDR3, as DNA: TGTGCCAGCAGCCCCCCCGGGACAGGGGACGATGAGCAGTTCTTC. This sequence encodes CASSPPGTGDDEQFF.

This clonotype came up many times. The V and J genes are TRBV5-5 and TRBJ2-2; 10 bases agree with TRBD2. The CDR3 extends over 17 amino acids. Germline V gene lookup returns CDR1 SGHKS and CDR2 YYEKEE (reference sequence). Unmatched junction bases numbered 10, after V lost 2 bases and J lost 6 bases. The DNA of the CDR3 is TGTGCCAGCAGCTTATCCGCTTGGACTAGCGGTTCCGGGGAGCTGTTTTTT. Its translation: CASSLSAWTSGSGELFF.

The chain has TRBV29-1 and TRBJ2-3; no clear D. Trimming left V 4 bases short and J 0 bases short, with 8 bases between. Germline values: CDR1 SQVTM, CDR2 ANQGSEA. This CDR3 has 13 residues. CDR3 bases: TGCAGCGTTGGTGGGTCTAGCACAGATACGCAGTATTTT. Protein sequence: CSVGGSSTDTQYF.

This chain links TRBV11-2 with TRBJ2-6, with D possibly matching TRBD1 (6 bases). The germline V gene has CDR1 SGHAT and CDR2 FQNNGV. CDR3 size: 21 residues. V was clipped by 3 bases and J by 0 bases, with 24 bases between them. DNA of the CDR3: TGTGCCAGCAGCTTCGGAAGGTTAGCCAGGGGAGAGCCCTCTGGGGCCAACGTCCTGACTTTC. Encoded protein: CASSFGRLARGEPSGANVLTF.

A few counts support this clonotype. The V and J genes are TRBV7-9 and TRBJ2-3, with 10 bases aligning to TRBD1. Germline lookup yields CDR1 SEHNR and CDR2 FQNEAQ (reference sequence). This CDR3 has 16 residues. V was pared by 5 bases and J by 5 bases, with 10 bases of the junction left unmatched. The CDR3 DNA reads as TGTGCCAGCAGCCCTCCCCCGACAGGGGGCGAAGATACGCAGTATTTT. It is translated as CASSPPPTGGEDTQYF.